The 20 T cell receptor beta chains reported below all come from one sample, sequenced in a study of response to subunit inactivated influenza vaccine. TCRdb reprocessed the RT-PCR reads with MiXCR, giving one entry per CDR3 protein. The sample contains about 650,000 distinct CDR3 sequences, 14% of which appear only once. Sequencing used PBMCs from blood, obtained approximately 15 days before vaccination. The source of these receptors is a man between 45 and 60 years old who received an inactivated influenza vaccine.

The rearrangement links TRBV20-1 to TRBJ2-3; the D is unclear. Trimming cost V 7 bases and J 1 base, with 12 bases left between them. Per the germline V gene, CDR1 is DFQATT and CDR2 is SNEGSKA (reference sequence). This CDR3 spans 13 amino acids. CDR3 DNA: TGCAGTGGTATAAGGGCCGGCACAGATACGCAGTATTTT. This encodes CSGIRAGTDTQYF.

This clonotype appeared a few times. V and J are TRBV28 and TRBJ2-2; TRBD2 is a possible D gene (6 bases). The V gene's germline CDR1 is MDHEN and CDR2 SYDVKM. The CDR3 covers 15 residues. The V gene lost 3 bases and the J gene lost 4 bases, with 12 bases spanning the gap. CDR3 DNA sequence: TGTGCCAGCAGTTTCTGGCGGGGAACCACCGGGGAGCTGTTTTTT. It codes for CASSFWRGTTGELFF.

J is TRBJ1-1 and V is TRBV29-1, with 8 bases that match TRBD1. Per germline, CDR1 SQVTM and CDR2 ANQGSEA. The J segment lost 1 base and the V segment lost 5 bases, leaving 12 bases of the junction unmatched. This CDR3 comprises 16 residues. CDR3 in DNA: TGCAGCGTTTTTGACAGGGGCATACGAAGGAACACTGAAGCTTTCTTT. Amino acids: CSVFDRGIRRNTEAFF. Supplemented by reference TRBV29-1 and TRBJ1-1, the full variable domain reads SAVISQKPSRDICQRGTSLTIQCQVDSQVTMMFWYRQQPGQSLTLIATANQGSEATYESGFVIDKFPISRPNLTFSTLTVSNMSPEDSSIYLCSVFDRGIRRNTEAFFGQGTRLTVV.

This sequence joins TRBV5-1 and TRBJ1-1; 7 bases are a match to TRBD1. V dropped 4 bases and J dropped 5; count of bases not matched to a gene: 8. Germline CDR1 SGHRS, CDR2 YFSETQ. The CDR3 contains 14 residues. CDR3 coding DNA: TGCGCCAGCAGCCAAGACCCAGGGGGAACTGAAGCTTTCTTT. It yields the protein CASSQDPGGTEAFF.

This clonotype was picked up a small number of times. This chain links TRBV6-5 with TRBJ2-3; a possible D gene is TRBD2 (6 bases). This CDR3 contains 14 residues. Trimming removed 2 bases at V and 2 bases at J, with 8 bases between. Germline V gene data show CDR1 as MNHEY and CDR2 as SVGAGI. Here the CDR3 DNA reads TGTGCCAGCAGTTACGGGAGGTACACAGATACGCAGTATTTT. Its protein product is CASSYGRYTDTQYF.

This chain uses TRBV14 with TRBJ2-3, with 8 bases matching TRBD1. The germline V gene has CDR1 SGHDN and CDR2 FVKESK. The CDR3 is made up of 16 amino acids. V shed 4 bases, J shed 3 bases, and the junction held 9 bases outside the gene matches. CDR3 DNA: TGTGCCAGCAGCCTCGGACAGGGTGGTGGGACAGATACGCAGTATTTT. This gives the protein CASSLGQGGGTDTQYF. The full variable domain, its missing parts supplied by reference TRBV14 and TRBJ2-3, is EAGVTQFPSHSVIEKGQTVTLRCDPISGHDNLYWYRRVMGKEIKFLLHFVKESKQDESGMPNNRFLAERTGGTYSTLKVQPAELEDSGVYFCASSLGQGGGTDTQYFGPGTRLTVL.

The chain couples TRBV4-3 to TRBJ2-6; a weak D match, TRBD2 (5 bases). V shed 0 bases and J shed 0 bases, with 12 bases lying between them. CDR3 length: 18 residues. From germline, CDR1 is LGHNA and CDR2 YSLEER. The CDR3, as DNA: TGCGCCAGCAGCCAAGACGAGGGCCCCCTCTCTGGGGCCAACGTCCTGACTTTC. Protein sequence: CASSQDEGPLSGANVLTF.

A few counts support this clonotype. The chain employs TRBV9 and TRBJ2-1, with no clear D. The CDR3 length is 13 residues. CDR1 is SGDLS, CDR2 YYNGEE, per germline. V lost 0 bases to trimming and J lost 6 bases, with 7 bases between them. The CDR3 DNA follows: TGTGCCAGCAGCGTAGGAGGTGCCAATGAGCAGTTCTTC. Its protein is CASSVGGANEQFF.

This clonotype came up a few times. In DNA, the CDR3 is TGTGCCAGCAGTTTATTGGGGAATCAGGAAAAACTGTTTTTT. Translated: CASSLLGNQEKLFF. This rearrangement joins TRBV12-3 or TRBV12-4 to TRBJ1-4; D not certain. The CDR3 length is 14 residues. With 2 bases removed from V and 8 bases from J, the gap between germline ends came to 12 bases.

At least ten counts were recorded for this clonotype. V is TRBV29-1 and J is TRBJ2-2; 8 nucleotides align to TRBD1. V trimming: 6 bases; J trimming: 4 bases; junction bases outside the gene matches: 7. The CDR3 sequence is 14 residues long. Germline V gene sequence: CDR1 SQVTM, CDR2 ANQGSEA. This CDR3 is CSVVDRGFTGELFF. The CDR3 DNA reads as TGCAGCGTCGTAGACAGGGGATTCACCGGGGAGCTGTTTTTT.

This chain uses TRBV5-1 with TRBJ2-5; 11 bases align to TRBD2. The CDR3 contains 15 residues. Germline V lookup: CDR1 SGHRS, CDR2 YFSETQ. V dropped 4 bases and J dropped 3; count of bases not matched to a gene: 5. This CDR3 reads CASSRGTSGKETQYF. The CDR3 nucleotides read TGCGCCAGCAGCCGGGGGACTAGCGGTAAAGAGACCCAGTACTTC.

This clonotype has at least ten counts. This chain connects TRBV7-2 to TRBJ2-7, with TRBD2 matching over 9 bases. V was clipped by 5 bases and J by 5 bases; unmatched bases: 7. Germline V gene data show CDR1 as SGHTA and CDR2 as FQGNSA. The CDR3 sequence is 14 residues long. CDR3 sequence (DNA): TGTGCCAGCAGCGCAAGTGGGACTAGCCACGAGCAGTACTTC. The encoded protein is CASSASGTSHEQYF.

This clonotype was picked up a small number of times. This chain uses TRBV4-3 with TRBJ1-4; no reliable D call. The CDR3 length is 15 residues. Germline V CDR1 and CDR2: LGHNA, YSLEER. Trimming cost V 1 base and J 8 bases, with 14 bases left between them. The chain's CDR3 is CASSQASRGGEKLFF. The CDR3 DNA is TGCGCCAGCAGCCAAGCCTCCCGGGGAGGCGAAAAACTGTTTTTT.

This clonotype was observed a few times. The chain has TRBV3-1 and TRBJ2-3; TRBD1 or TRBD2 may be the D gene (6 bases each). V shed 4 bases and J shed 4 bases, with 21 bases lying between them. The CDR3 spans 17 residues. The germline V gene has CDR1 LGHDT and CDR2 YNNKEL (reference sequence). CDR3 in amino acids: CASSRQVFGGRADTQYF. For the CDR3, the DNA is TGTGCCAGCAGCCGACAGGTGTTTGGGGGGCGCGCAGATACGCAGTATTTT.

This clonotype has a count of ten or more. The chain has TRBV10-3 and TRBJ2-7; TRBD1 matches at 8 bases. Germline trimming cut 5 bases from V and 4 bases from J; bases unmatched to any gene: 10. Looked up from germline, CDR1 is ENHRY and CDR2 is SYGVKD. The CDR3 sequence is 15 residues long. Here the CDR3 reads CAISMVGQGTYEQYF. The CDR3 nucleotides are TGTGCCATCAGTATGGTTGGACAGGGCACGTACGAGCAGTACTTC.

This chain's CDR3 is CASSTGTEYGYTF. The CDR3 region has the DNA TGTGCCAGCAGTACCGGGACCGAGTATGGCTACACCTTC. The chain has TRBV6-6 and TRBJ1-2, with D perhaps TRBD1 (5 bases). CDR3 size: 13 residues. Trimming shortened V by 5 bases and J by 5 bases, and 12 bases separated the two germline ends. Germline CDR1 MNHNY, CDR2 SVGAGI (reference sequence).

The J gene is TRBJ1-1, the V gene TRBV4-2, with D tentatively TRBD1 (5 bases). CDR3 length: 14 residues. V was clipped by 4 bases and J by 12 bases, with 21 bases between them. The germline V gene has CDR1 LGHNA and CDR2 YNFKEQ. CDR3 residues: CASSPRTGDFSTFF. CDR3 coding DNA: TGTGCCAGCAGCCCGCGGACGGGGGATTTTTCGACTTTCTTT.

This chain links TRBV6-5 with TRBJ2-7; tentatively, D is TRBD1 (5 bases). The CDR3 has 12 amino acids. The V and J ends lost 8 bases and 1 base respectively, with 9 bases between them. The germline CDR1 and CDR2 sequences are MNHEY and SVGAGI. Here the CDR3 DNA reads TGTGCCAGCGGGCGACAGTCCTACGAGCAGTACTTC. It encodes CASGRQSYEQYF.

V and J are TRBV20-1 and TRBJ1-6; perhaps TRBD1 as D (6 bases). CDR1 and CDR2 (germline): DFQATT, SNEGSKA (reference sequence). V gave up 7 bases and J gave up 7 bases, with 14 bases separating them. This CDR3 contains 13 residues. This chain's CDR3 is CSVRWTANSPLHF. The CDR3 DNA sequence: TGCAGTGTCCGGTGGACAGCAAATTCACCCCTCCACTTT.

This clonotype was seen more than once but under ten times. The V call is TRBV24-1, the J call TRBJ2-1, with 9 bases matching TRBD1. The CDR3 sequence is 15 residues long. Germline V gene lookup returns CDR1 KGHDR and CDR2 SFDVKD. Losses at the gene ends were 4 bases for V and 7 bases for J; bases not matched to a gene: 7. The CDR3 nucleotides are TGTGCCACCAGTGACCGAGGGACAGGGCCAAATGAGCAGTTCTTC. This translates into CATSDRGTGPNEQFF.